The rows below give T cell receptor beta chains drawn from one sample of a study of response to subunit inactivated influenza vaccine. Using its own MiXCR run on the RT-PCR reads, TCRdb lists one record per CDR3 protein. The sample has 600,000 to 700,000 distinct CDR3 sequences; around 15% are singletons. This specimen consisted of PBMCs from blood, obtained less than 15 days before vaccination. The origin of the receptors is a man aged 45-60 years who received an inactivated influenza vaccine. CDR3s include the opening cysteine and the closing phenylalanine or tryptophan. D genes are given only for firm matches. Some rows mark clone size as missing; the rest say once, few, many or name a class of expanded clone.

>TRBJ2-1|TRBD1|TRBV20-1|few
TGCAGTGCTTCCTTGACAGGGGGCTCCTACAATGAGCAGTTCTTC
CSASLTGGSYNEQFF
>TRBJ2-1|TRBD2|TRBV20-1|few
TGCAGTGCTAGCGGACTAGCGGGACGATACAATGAGCAGTTCTTC
CSASGLAGRYNEQFF
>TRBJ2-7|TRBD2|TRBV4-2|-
TGTGCCAGCAGCCAAGCGCTAGCGGACTCCTACGAGCAGTACTTC
CASSQALADSYEQYF
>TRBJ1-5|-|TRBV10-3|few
TGTGCCATCAGTGAGTCCCCGGAGGAGAATCAGCCCCAGCATTTT
CAISESPEENQPQHF
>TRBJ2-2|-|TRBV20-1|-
TGCAGTGCTATAAGCACTACGAACACCGGGGAGCTGTTTTTT
CSAISTTNTGELFF
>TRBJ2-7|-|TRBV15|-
TGTGCCACCAGCAAAGACGGACGTAGGGACGAGCAGTACTTC
CATSKDGRRDEQYF
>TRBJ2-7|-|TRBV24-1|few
TGTGCCACCAGTGTTCGCTCAGGATCCTACGAGCAGTACTTC
CATSVRSGSYEQYF
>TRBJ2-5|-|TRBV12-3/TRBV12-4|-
TGTGCCAGCCCTAACCTGACAAATAAAGAGACCCAGTACTTC
CASPNLTNKETQYF
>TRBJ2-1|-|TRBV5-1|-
TGTGCCAGCCGCCGGGAGCAAGTCCATGAGCAGTTCTTC
CASRREQVHEQFF
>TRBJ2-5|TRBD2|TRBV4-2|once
TGTGCCAGCAGCCAAGCATGGTCTAGCGGGGGAGAAGAGACCCAGTACTTC
CASSQAWSSGGEETQYF
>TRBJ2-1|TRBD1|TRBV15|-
TGTGCCACCAGCAAAGACAGGGGGCTTCGCAATGAGCAGTTCTTC
CATSKDRGLRNEQFF
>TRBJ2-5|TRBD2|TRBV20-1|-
TGCAGTGCTAAGCGGGGGGCGCGCCAAGAGACCCAGTACTTC
CSAKRGARQETQYF
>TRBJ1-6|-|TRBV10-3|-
TGTGCCATCAGTCGACAGAATAATTCACCCCTCCACTTT
CAISRQNNSPLHF
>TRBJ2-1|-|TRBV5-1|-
TGCGCCAGCACTCTCCTAGTGAATGCTGGGGATGATGGGCAGTTCTTC
CASTLLVNAGDDGQFF
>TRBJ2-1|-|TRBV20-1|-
TGCAGTGCTAGAGATGCCGCGGCCTTGAAGGATGAGCAGTTCTTC
CSARDAAALKDEQFF
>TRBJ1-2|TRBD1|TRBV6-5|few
TGTGCCAGCAGTTACCCCTTACAGGGGCCCTATGGCTACACCTTC
CASSYPLQGPYGYTF
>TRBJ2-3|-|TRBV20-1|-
TGCAGTGCTAGAAGACTCCAGCGGGCCGGCACAGATACGCAGTATTTT
CSARRLQRAGTDTQYF
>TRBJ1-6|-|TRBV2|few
TGTGCCAGCAGTGAAGACGATTCACCCCTCCACTTT
CASSEDDSPLHF
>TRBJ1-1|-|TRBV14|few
TGTGCCAGCAGCCAAGTTCCCAGGGGTCGGGGTGAAGCTTTCTTT
CASSQVPRGRGEAFF
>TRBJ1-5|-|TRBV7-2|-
TGTGCCAGCAGCTTAGGGTTGGGCAATCAGCCCCAGCATTTT
CASSLGLGNQPQHF
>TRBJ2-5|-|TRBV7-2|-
TGTGCCAGCAGCCGGGACTCCCTCAAAGGGACCCAGTACTTC
CASSRDSLKGTQYF
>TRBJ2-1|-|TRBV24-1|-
TGTGCCACCAGCGACGCCGGCGGGGCAGGCTCCTACAATGAGCAGTTCTTC
CATSDAGGAGSYNEQFF
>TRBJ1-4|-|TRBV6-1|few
TGTGCCAGCAGAGTTTACCCGGGCAGTCCAACTAATGAAAAACTGTTTTTT
CASRVYPGSPTNEKLFF
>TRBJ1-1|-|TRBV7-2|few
TGTGCCAGCAGCTTAGTGGTTGAAGCTTTCTTT
CASSLVVEAFF
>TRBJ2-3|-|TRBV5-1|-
TGCGCCAGCAGCTTGGCCCTCCATAGCACAGATACGCAGTATTTT
CASSLALHSTDTQYF
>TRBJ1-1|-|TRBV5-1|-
TGCGCCAGCAGCTTACAGGCTTCCACTGAAGCTTTCTTT
CASSLQASTEAFF
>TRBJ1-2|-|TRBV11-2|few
TGTGCCAGCACCGTACAGTGGAATGGCTACACCTTC
CASTVQWNGYTF
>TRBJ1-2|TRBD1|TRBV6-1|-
TGTGCCAGCAGCTCTCCCGGGACAGGGGCTGGCTACACCTTC
CASSSPGTGAGYTF
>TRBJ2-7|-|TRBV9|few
TGTGCCAGCAGCCGGACGGGACGGCACTCCTACGAGCAGTACTTC
CASSRTGRHSYEQYF
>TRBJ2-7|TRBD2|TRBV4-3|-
TGCGCCAGCAGCCAAGATACAGCGGGGGGGCTTGGGCAGTACTTC
CASSQDTAGGLGQYF
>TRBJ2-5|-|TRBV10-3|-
TGTGCCATCAGTGAGTCGATTAACCGGGAGGAGACCCAGTACTTC
CAISESINREETQYF
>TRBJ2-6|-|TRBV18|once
TGTGCCAGCTCACCACCGATAGGGTCTGGGGCCAACGTCCTGACTTTC
CASSPPIGSGANVLTF
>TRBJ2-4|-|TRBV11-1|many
TGTGCCAGCAAAGGGGTAGGAGACATTCAGTACTTC
CASKGVGDIQYF
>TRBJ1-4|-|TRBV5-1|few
TGCGCCAGCAGCTTGGGGAGGATTGGAGAAAAACTGTTTTTT
CASSLGRIGEKLFF
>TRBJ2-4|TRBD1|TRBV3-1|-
TGTGCCAGCAGCCAAACAGGGGTGAACATTCAGTACTTC
CASSQTGVNIQYF
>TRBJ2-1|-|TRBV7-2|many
TGTGCCAGCAGCTTAGGCCCGGGGGCCACGGTGGTATTCTTC
CASSLGPGATVVFF
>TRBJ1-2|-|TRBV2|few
TGTGCCAGCAGTGAATCGGACGGAGTCTTCTATGGCTACACCTTC
CASSESDGVFYGYTF
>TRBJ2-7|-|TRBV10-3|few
TGTGCCATCAGCCCTACGGGGTACTACGAGCAGTACTTC
CAISPTGYYEQYF
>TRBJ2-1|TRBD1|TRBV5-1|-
TGCGCCAGCAGCTTGGGGGGGACAGCGTACAATGAGCAGTTCTTC
CASSLGGTAYNEQFF
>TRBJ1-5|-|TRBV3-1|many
TGTGCCAGCAGCCAAGATCTCCGGGGCAGTCAGCCCCAGCATTTT
CASSQDLRGSQPQHF
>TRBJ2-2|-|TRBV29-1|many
TGCAGCGCCCGACCTCCGGGGCGGAACACCGGGGAGCTGTTTTTT
CSARPPGRNTGELFF
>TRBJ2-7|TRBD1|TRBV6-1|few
TGTGCCAGCAGTGACCGGGACAGGGTCTACGAGCAGTACTTC
CASSDRDRVYEQYF
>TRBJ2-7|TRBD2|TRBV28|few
TGTGCCAGCAGCCAAACCTGGCGGGAGTGGAAGCAGTACTTC
CASSQTWREWKQYF
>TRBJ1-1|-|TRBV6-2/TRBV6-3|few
TGTGCCAGCAGTTATGGGCAAGTGAACACTGAAGCTTTCTTT
CASSYGQVNTEAFF
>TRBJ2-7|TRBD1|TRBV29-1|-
TGCAGCGTCAAACGGACAGGGAACGAGCAGTACTTC
CSVKRTGNEQYF
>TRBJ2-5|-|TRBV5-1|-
TGCGCCAGCAGCACCACAGGGATCATGACCCAGTACTTC
CASSTTGIMTQYF
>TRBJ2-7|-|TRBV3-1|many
TGTGCCAGCAGCCAAGGCCCCTGGGACGAGCAGTACTTC
CASSQGPWDEQYF
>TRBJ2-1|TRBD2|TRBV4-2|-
TGTGCCAGCAGCCGGGACGGGGGGCGGGGGGCCTACAATGAGCAGTTCTTC
CASSRDGGRGAYNEQFF
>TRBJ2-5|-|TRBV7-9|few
TGTGCCAGCAGCGTCAATGAAGAGACCCAGTACTTC
CASSVNEETQYF
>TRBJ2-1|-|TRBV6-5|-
TGTGCCAGCAGTTCCAGGGATGAGAGTAATGAGCAGTTCTTC
CASSSRDESNEQFF
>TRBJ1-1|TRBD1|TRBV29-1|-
TGCAGCGTTGATCCCCGAGGACAGGGGAGAACTTTCTTT
CSVDPRGQGRTFF
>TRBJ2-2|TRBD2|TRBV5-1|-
TGCGCCAGCAGCTTACTCCTACCGGGACTAGCGGGAGGACTTGATAACACCGGGGAGCTGTTTTTT
CASSLLLPGLAGGLDNTGELFF